These T cell receptor beta chains were read from a single sample in a study of OX40 agonist ivuxolimab in advanced cancers. TCRdb's copy holds only in-frame clones and misses some; the assay was immunoSEQ multiplex PCR. The sample includes 90,000 to 100,000 clones, about 88% seen only once; the top ten take roughly 0.8%. The sample here was CD4+ or CD8+ T cells sorted from blood, taken in a trial of the OX40 agonist ivuxolimab. These receptors were taken from an adult with an advanced solid tumor such as melanoma, head and neck, liver or kidney cancer. Each CDR3 is given with its conserved first and last residue. A D gene is named only where the DNA matches it firmly. Clone size is given for some rows only: seen once, a few or many times, or a class if the clone is expanded.

clone size	D gene	V gene	J gene	CDR3 protein	CDR3 DNA
NA	NA	TRBV12-5	TRBJ2-3	CASGLVHGDTQYF	TGTGCTAGTGGTTTGGTACATGGGGATACGCAGTATTTT
few	NA	TRBV27	TRBJ2-5	CASRPPGFLGVETQYF	TGTGCCAGCAGGCCCCCGGGTTTTTTAGGGGTCGAGACCCAGTACTTC
NA	TRBD1	TRBV7-8	TRBJ1-3	CASSPVMTGAGNTIYF	TGTGCCAGCAGCCCGGTGATGACAGGGGCTGGAAACACCATATATTTT
NA	TRBD2	TRBV19	TRBJ2-1	CASMGLAGNNEQFF	TGTGCCAGTATGGGACTAGCGGGCAACAATGAGCAGTTCTTC
NA	TRBD2	TRBV7-6	TRBJ2-2	CASSLVPSGRTGELFF	TGTGCCAGCAGCTTAGTTCCTAGCGGGAGAACCGGGGAGCTGTTTTTT
NA	NA	TRBV7-3	TRBJ2-1	CASSLGLWDEQFF	TGTGCCAGCAGCTTAGGACTTTGGGATGAGCAGTTCTTC
NA	NA	TRBV28	TRBJ2-5	CASSLDERETQYF	TGTGCCAGCAGTTTAGACGAGCGCGAGACCCAGTACTTC
NA	NA	TRBV5-5	TRBJ2-2	CASSLTWDTGELFF	TGTGCCAGCAGCCTAACATGGGACACCGGGGAGCTGTTTTTT
NA	NA	TRBV7-2	TRBJ1-5	CASSLDGQSNQPQHF	TGTGCCAGCAGCTTAGACGGGCAGAGCAATCAGCCCCAGCATTTT
NA	NA	TRBV20-1	TRBJ2-5	CSARRETQYF	TGCAGTGCTAGGCGGGAGACCCAGTACTTC
NA	TRBD1	TRBV19	TRBJ1-2	CASTTWTGDEYYGYTF	TGTGCCAGTACCACTTGGACAGGGGACGAGTACTATGGCTACACCTTC
NA	NA	TRBV6-1	TRBJ1-2	CASIGGGYTF	TGTGCCAGCATAGGTGGTGGCTACACCTTC
NA	TRBD2	TRBV29-1	TRBJ2-1	CSVPGLAGDEQFF	TGCAGCGTTCCGGGACTAGCGGGGGATGAGCAGTTCTTC
NA	NA	TRBV5-4	TRBJ2-1	CASSLGGAGREQFF	TGTGCCAGCAGCTTGGGGGGGGCGGGCCGTGAGCAGTTCTTC
NA	NA	TRBV28	TRBJ2-3	CASRERADTQYF	TGTGCCAGCAGAGAGAGGGCGGATACGCAGTATTTT
NA	NA	TRBV7-9	TRBJ1-1	CASSYDENTEAFF	TGTGCCAGCAGCTACGATGAGAACACTGAAGCTTTCTTT
NA	NA	TRBV10-3	TRBJ1-2	CAITRDLNYGYTF	TGTGCCATCACTAGGGACCTGAACTATGGCTACACCTTC
NA	NA	TRBV9	TRBJ2-2	CASSGTVNTGELFF	TGTGCCAGCAGCGGTACAGTGAACACCGGGGAGCTGTTTTTT
NA	NA	TRBV11-2	TRBJ1-5	CASSLDTGYQPQHF	TGTGCCAGCAGCTTAGACACAGGGTATCAGCCCCAGCATTTT
NA	NA	TRBV6-1	TRBJ1-2	CASSDVTPGGYTF	TGTGCCAGCAGTGACGTCACCCCTGGAGGCTACACCTTC
NA	NA	TRBV6-1	TRBJ2-1	CASSEGLALDEQFF	TGTGCCAGCAGTGAAGGGCTAGCTCTCGATGAGCAGTTCTTC
once	NA	TRBV5-1	TRBJ1-1	CASSFQGEDTEAFF	TGCGCCAGCAGCTTCCAGGGAGAGGACACTGAAGCTTTCTTT
NA	NA	TRBV7-6	TRBJ2-1	CASSLARTYNEQFF	TGTGCCAGCAGCTTAGCCCGCACCTACAATGAGCAGTTCTTC
NA	NA	TRBV6-5	TRBJ2-1	CASSYGGTSYNEQFF	TGTGCCAGCAGTTACGGAGGTACCTCCTACAATGAGCAGTTCTTC
NA	NA	TRBV9	TRBJ2-2	CASSVAARVNAGELFF	TGTGCCAGCAGCGTAGCCGCTCGGGTTAACGCCGGGGAGCTGTTTTTT
once	TRBD1	TRBV7-2	TRBJ1-3	CASSRTGTGLLSSGNTIYF	TGTGCCAGCAGCCGAACCGGGACAGGGCTCCTGAGCTCTGGAAACACCATATATTTT
NA	NA	TRBV7-6	TRBJ1-6	CASSLGGFNSPLHF	TGTGCCAGCAGCTTAGGAGGATTTAATTCACCCCTCCACTTT
NA	NA	TRBV27	TRBJ1-5	CASSLGGASNQPQHF	TGTGCCAGCAGTTTAGGAGGGGCCAGCAATCAGCCCCAGCATTTT
few	TRBD1	TRBV7-9	TRBJ2-7	CASSLVGTGVYEQYF	TGTGCCAGCAGTCTCGTTGGGACAGGGGTTTACGAGCAGTACTTC